This TCR beta chain was documented in a study of blood T cell repertoires in COVID-19. Authors' processing steps: The authors estimated nucleated cell counts from reference gene primer amplification. The protocol was immunoSEQ multiplex PCR, while the TCRdb copy is restricted to in-frame clones and leaves out a portion. V and J calls and clone size are those listed in that table; D and trimming were worked out from the DNA. The data contain tens of thousands of clones, around 90% of them singletons. Germline values: CDR1 SEHNR, CDR2 FQNEAQ (reference sequence). The V gene end was trimmed by 4 bases and the J gene end by 2 bases; junction bases not matched to a gene: 10. The CDR3 is 17 residues long.

The sample taken for sequencing was peripheral blood. This clonotype originated in a woman older than 75 with acute or convalescent COVID-19. The chain carries TRBV7-9 and TRBJ2-7; 11 bases are shared with TRBD1. CDR3 protein: CASSSLRTGGRTYEQYF. The CDR3 coding sequence is TGTGCCAGCAGCTCATTGAGGACAGGGGGCAGAACCTACGAGCAGTACTTC.